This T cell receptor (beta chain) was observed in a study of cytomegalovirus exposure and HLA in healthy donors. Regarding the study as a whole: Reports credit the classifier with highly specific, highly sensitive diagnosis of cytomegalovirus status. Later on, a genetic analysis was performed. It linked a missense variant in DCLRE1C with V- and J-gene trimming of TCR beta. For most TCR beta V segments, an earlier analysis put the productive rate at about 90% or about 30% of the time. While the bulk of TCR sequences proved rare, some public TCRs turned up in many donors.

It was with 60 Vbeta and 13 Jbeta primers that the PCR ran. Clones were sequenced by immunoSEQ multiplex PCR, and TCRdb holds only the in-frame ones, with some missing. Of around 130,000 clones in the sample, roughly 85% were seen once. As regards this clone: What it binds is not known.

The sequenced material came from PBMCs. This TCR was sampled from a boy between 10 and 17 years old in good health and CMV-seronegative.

CDR3 coding DNA: TGTGCCAGCAGCCAGAGTGCAGGGGGGAACACTGAAGCTTTCTTT. It yields the protein CASSQSAGGNTEAFF. The chain joins TRBV7-8 to TRBJ1-1; 7 bases map to TRBD1. V lost 5 bases and J lost 1; bases outside the gene matches: 7. This CDR3 has 15 residues. The germline gives CDR1 SGHVS, CDR2 FQNEAQ.